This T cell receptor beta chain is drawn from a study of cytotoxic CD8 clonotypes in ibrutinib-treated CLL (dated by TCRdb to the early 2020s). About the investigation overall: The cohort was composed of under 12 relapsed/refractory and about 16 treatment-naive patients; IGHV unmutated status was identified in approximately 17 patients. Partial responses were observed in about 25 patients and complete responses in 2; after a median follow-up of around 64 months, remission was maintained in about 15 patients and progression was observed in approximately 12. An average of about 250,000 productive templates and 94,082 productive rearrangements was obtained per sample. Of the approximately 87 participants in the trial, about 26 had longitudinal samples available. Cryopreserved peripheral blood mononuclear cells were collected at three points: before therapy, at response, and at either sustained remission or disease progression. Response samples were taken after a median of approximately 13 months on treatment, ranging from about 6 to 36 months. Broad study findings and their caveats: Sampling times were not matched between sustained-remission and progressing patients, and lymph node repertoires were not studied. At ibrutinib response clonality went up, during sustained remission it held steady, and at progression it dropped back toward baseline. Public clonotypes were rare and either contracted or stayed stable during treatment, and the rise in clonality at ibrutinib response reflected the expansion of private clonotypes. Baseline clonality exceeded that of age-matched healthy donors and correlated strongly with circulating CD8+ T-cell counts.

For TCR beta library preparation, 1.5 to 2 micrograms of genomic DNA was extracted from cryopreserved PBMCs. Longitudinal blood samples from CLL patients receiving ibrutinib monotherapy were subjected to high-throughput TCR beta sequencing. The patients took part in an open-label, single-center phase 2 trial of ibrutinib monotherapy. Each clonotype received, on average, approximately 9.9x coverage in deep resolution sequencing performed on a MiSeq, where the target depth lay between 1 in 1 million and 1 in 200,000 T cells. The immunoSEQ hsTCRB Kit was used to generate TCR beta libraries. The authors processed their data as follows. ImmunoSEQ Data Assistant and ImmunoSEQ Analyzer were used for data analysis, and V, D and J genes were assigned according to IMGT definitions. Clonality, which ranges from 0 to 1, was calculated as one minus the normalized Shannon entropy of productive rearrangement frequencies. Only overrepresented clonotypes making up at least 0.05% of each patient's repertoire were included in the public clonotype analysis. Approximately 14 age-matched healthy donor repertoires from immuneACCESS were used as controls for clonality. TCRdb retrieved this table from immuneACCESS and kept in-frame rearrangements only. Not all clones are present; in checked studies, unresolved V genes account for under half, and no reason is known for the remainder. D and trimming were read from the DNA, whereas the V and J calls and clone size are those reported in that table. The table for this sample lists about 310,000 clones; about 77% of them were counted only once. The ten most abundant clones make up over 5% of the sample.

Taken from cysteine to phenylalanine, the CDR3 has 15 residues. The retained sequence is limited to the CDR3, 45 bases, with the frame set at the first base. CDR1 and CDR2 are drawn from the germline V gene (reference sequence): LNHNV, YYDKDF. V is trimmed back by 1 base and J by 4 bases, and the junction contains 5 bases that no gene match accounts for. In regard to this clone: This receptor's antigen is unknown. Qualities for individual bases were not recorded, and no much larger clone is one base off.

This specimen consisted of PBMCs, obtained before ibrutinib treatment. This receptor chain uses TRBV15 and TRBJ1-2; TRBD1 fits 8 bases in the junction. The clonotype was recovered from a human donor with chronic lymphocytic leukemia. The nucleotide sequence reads TGTGCCACCAGCAGAGGTTTCACAGGGGGCTATGGCTACACCTTC. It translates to CATSRGFTGGYGYTF.